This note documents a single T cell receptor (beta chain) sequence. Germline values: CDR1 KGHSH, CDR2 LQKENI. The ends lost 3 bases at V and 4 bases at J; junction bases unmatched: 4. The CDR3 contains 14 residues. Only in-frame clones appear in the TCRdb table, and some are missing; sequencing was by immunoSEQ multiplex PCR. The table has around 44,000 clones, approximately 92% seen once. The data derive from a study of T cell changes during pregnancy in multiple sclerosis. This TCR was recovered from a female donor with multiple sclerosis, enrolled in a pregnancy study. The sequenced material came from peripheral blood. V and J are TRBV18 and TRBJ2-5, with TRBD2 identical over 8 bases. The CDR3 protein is CASSPSLAGETQYF. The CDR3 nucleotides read TGTGCCAGCTCACCTTCTCTAGCGGGAGAGACCCAGTACTTC. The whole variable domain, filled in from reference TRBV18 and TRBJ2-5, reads NAGVMQNPRHLVRRRGQEARLRCSPMKGHSHVYWYRQLPEEGLKFMVYLQKENIIDESGMPKERFSAEFPKEGPSILRIQQVVRGDSAAYFCASSPSLAGETQYFGPGTRLLVL.